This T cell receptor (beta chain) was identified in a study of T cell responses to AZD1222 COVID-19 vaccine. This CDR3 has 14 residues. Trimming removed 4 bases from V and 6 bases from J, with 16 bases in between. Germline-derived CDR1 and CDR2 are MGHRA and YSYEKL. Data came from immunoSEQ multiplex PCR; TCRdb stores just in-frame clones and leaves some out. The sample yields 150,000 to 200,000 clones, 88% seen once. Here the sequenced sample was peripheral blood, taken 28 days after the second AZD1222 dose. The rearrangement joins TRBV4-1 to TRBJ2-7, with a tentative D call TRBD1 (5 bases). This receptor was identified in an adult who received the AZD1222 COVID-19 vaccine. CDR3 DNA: TGCGCCAGCAGCCCCCGACAGTGGACCTCCGAGCAGTACTTC. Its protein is CASSPRQWTSEQYF.